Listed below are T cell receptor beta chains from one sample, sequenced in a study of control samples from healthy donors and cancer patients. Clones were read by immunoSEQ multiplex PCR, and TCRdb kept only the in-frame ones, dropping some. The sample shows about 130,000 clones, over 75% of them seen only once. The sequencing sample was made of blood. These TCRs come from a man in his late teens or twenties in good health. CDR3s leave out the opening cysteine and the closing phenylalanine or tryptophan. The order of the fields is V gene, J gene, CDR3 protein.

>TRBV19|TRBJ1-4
ASRDRGRATNEKLF
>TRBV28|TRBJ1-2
ASSSGNYGYT
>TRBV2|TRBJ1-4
ASTKNEGSNEKLF
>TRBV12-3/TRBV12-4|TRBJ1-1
ASSGARGRAF
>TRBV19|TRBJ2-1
ASKTDRGGYNEQF
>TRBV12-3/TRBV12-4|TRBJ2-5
ASSSPETQY
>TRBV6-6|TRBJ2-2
ASRGASRSTGELF
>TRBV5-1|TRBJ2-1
ASSLYRDEQF
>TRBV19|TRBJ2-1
ASSNGTSGRAYNEQF
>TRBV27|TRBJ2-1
ASSPGSASYNEQF
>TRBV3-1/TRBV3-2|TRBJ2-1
ASSQDWSNSYNEQF
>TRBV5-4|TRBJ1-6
ASSLGGRPVTSPLH
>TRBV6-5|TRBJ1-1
ASSVGGAKGGEAF
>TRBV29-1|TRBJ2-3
SVEELLTDSGRASDTQY
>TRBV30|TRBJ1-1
AWGDRATEAF
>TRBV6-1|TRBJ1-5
ASSDGTGFQPQH
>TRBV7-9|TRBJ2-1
ASSLRRGSYNEQF